The 21 T cell receptor beta chains in this list originate from one sample, sequenced in a study of cytomegalovirus exposure and HLA in healthy donors. PCR used 60 Vbeta primers and 13 Jbeta primers. The table came from immunoSEQ multiplex PCR; TCRdb's copy has only in-frame clones and leaves some out. The repertoire holds more than 130,000 clones, with around three quarters as singletons. Sequencing was performed on PBMCs. Source of these receptors: a man between 35 and 55 years old in good health and CMV-seropositive.

This chain uses TRBV5-1 with TRBJ1-4; no reliable D call. V lost 3 bases and J 8 bases, leaving 14 bases between the germline ends. The CDR3 is 14 residues long. The V gene's germline CDR1 is SGHRS and CDR2 YFSETQ. The CDR3, as DNA: TGCGCCAGCAGCTCCCGGGATCTTGGGGAAAAACTGTTTTTT. Translation: CASSSRDLGEKLFF. The full variable domain, rest sourced from reference TRBV5-1 and TRBJ1-4, is KAGVTQTPRYLIKTRGQQVTLSCSPISGHRSVSWYQQTPGQGLQFLFEYFSETQRNKGNFPGRFSGRQFSNSRSEMNVSTLELGDSALYLCASSSRDLGEKLFFGSGTQLSVL.

The chain carries TRBV5-4 and TRBJ2-7; the D gene is possibly TRBD1 (7 bases). Germline CDR1 is SGHNT and CDR2 is YYREEE (reference sequence). The CDR3 runs to 14 residues. V was pared by 4 bases and J by 4 bases, with 15 bases between. The CDR3 loop reads CASSDPQGGYEQYF. Written as DNA, the CDR3 is TGTGCCAGCAGCGATCCGCAGGGGGGATACGAGCAGTACTTC. The full variable domain, with the rest looked up from reference TRBV5-4 and TRBJ2-7, is ETGVTQSPTHLIKTRGQQVTLRCSSQSGHNTVSWYQQALGQGPQFIFQYYREEENGRGNFPPRFSGLQFPNYSSELNVNALELDDSALYLCASSDPQGGYEQYFGPGTRLTVT.

Comment on this clone: Germline is not matched at one junction end, which may reflect a read error. The chain uses TRBV7-9 and TRBJ1-1; D is undetermined. CDR1 is SEHNR and CDR2 is FQNEAQ in the germline V gene (reference sequence). This CDR3 is 11 amino acids long. The CDR3 sequence: CATSEAREAFF. In nucleotides, the CDR3 is TGTGCCACCAGCGAGGCCCGTGAAGCTTTCTTT.

The chain recombines TRBV27 with TRBJ2-7; D is uncertain. This CDR3 contains 12 residues. With 8 bases removed from V and 2 bases from J, the gap between germline ends came to 10 bases. The germline gives CDR1 MNHEY, CDR2 SMNVEV (reference sequence). As DNA, the CDR3 is TGTGCCAGCGGGCGACGGCCCTACGAGCAGTACTTC. As protein: CASGRRPYEQYF.

There are a few counts of this clone. Within the sample, other DNA sequences also encode this same CDR3. The CDR3 sequence is CASSIGTGGNTEAFF. The CDR3, as DNA: TGTGCCAGTAGTATCGGGACAGGAGGAAACACTGAAGCTTTCTTT. The genes are TRBV19 and TRBJ1-1; 8 bases align to TRBD1. With V trimmed by 3 bases and J by 2 bases, 5 bases remained unmatched. CDR1 LNHDA and CDR2 SQIVND come from the germline V gene (reference sequence). The CDR3 length is 15 residues.

This sequence joins TRBV27 and TRBJ2-1, with 8 bases matching TRBD2. This CDR3 comprises 17 residues. V lost 6 bases, J lost 9 bases, and 19 bases stayed unmatched. The V gene's germline CDR1 is MNHEY and CDR2 SMNVEV (reference sequence). For the CDR3, the DNA is TGTGCCAGCAGCGCTAGAGGCGCCCGGATAGCGGGAAGTGAGCAGTTCTTC. Its translation is CASSARGARIAGSEQFF.

The CDR3 is CASGYSLEAQYF. Here the CDR3 DNA reads TGTGCCAGCGGTTACTCACTTGAAGCCCAGTACTTC. V is TRBV2 and J is TRBJ2-5; D call uncertain. From germline, CDR1 is SNHLY and CDR2 FYNNEI. The CDR3 length is 12 residues. V was clipped by 8 bases and J by 9 bases, with 16 bases between them. Combining the CDR3 with reference TRBV2 and TRBJ2-5 gives the whole variable domain EPEVTQTPSHQVTQMGQEVILRCVPISNHLYFYWYRQILGQKVEFLVSFYNNEISEKSEIFDDQFSVERPDGSNFTLKIRSTKLEDSAMYFCASGYSLEAQYFGPGTRLLVL.

This clone was seen more than once but under ten times. The chain employs TRBV6-6 and TRBJ1-2, with D possibly being TRBD1 (5 bases). Trimming stripped 2 bases from V and 3 bases from J, with 13 bases between. This CDR3 has 15 amino acids. CDR1 is MNHNY and CDR2 is SVGAGI in the germline V gene (reference sequence). CDR3 DNA: TGTGCCAGCAGTTACCTCCTGCAGGGTGACTATGGCTACACCTTC. Protein product: CASSYLLQGDYGYTF.

The rearrangement uses TRBV6-5 and TRBJ1-1; 7 bases line up with TRBD1. The CDR3 length is 14 residues. From germline, CDR1 is MNHEY and CDR2 SVGAGI. V trimming: 2 bases; J trimming: 7 bases; junction bases outside the gene matches: 7. The CDR3 loop reads CASSYHTGQNEAFF. CDR3 nucleotide sequence: TGTGCCAGCAGTTACCATACGGGACAGAATGAAGCTTTCTTT.

The chain recombines TRBV7-5 with TRBJ1-2; TRBD1, the D gene given by the table, was not confirmed from the DNA. TRBV7-5 is given as a pseudogene. This CDR3 region has 14 residues. The CDR3 sequence is CARSSGQEFYGYTF. The CDR3 coding sequence is TGTGCCAGAAGCTCGGGACAGGAGTTCTATGGCTACACCTTC.

The chain employs TRBV9 and TRBJ2-3; 9 bases are a match to TRBD2. The CDR3 has 14 amino acids. Trimming at V came to 3 bases and at J to 4 bases, leaving 3 bases not matched to a gene. Germline CDR1 is SGDLS and CDR2 is YYNGEE. The CDR3 DNA reads as TGTGCCAGCAGCGAGGGCGGGAGGGCAGATACGCAGTATTTT. It is translated as CASSEGGRADTQYF.

This clone showed up just a few times. The chain is built from TRBV10-2 and TRBJ1-6; D possibly corresponds to TRBD1 (6 bases). The germline V gene has CDR1 WSHSY and CDR2 SAAADI. The CDR3 sequence is 13 residues long. V shed 6 bases and J shed 7 bases, with 10 bases lying between them. The CDR3 nucleotides read TGCGCCAGCAGGGGGACACTAAATTCACCCCTCCACTTT. This encodes CASRGTLNSPLHF.

The chain carries TRBV19 and TRBJ2-7; possibly TRBD1 for D (6 bases). This CDR3 spans 11 amino acids. V gave up 9 bases and J gave up 3 bases, with 9 bases separating them. From germline, CDR1 is LNHDA and CDR2 SQIVND (reference sequence). CDR3 DNA sequence: TGTGCCAGCAAGGACAGCTACGAGCAGTACTTC. This codes for CASKDSYEQYF.

The V gene is TRBV7-9, the J gene TRBJ1-1, with D hard to call. Trimming took 3 bases from V and 6 from J, leaving 11 bases between them. Germline lookup yields CDR1 SEHNR and CDR2 FQNEAQ (reference sequence). This CDR3 is built from 13 residues. The CDR3 coding sequence is TGTGCCAGCAGCTTCATTAGTGGGCCTGAAGCTTTCTTT. Protein product: CASSFISGPEAFF. The entire variable domain, with the rest obtained from reference TRBV7-9 and TRBJ1-1, is as follows: DTGVSQNPRHKITKRGQNVTFRCDPISEHNRLYWYRQTLGQGPEFLTYFQNEAQLEKSRLLSDRFSAERPKGSFSTLEIQRTEQGDSAMYLCASSFISGPEAFFGQGTRLTVV.

This clone was detected only once. The V gene is TRBV10-3, the J gene TRBJ1-2; TRBD1 might be the D (5 bases). The V end lost 0 bases, the J end lost 4 bases, and 9 bases lay between the germline ends. This CDR3 contains 14 residues. CDR1 and CDR2 from the germline V gene are ENHRY and SYGVKD. CDR3 bases: TGTGCCATCAGTGAGTCGGCCGGGGGCTATGGCTACACCTTC. It specifies CAISESAGGYGYTF.

The CDR3 protein is CASSKANLRGTEGTEAFF. CDR3 DNA sequence: TGTGCCAGCAGCAAAGCAAACCTTAGGGGTACGGAAGGCACTGAAGCTTTCTTT. This chain uses TRBV21-1 with TRBJ1-1; the listed D gene, TRBD1, was not tested against the DNA. TRBV21-1 is described as a pseudogene. This CDR3 comprises 18 residues.

This clone occurred a few times. This chain connects TRBV6-6 to TRBJ1-2; 7 nucleotides line up with TRBD1. V was clipped by 3 bases and J by 6 bases; unmatched bases: 4. The CDR3 runs to 13 residues. The germline V gene has CDR1 MNHNY and CDR2 SVGAGI (reference sequence). The CDR3 here is CASSYGTADGYTF. DNA for the CDR3: TGTGCCAGCAGTTATGGGACAGCCGATGGCTACACCTTC.

This chain joins TRBV18 and TRBJ1-1; D might be TRBD1 (5 bases). From germline, CDR1 is KGHSH and CDR2 LQKENI. Trimming removed 2 bases from V and 3 bases from J, with 13 bases in between. This CDR3 spans 15 amino acids. The CDR3 loop reads CASSPLRTGDTEAFF. DNA for the CDR3: TGTGCCAGCTCACCATTGAGGACGGGGGACACTGAAGCTTTCTTT.

The chain uses TRBV6-5 and TRBJ2-1, with TRBD2 matching over 13 bases. This CDR3 has 15 amino acids. V lost 6 bases, J lost 5 bases, and 4 bases stayed unmatched. Per germline, CDR1 MNHEY and CDR2 SVGAGI. The CDR3 DNA is TGTGCCAGCAGCCTGGGACTAGCGGGGAACAATGAGCAGTTCTTC. Translated, it gives CASSLGLAGNNEQFF.

The V gene is TRBV7-9, the J gene TRBJ2-5; D gene unclear. Germline CDR1 and CDR2: SEHNR and FQNEAQ (reference sequence). Trimming took off 5 bases at V and 1 base at J, with 14 bases between the two ends. The CDR3 has 15 amino acids. The CDR3 loop is CASSPRLSRQETQYF. CDR3 DNA: TGTGCCAGCAGCCCCCGACTTAGCCGCCAAGAGACCCAGTACTTC.

The gene calls are TRBV19 and TRBJ1-2, with TRBD1 matching 7 bases. This CDR3 has 11 residues. The V and J ends lost 9 bases and 8 bases, in that order; junction bases with no gene match: 6. Germline CDR1 and CDR2: LNHDA and SQIVND (reference sequence). Written as DNA, the CDR3 is TGTGCCAGCCACAGGGGAATGGGCTACACCTTC. Protein sequence: CASHRGMGYTF. Based on the CDR3 plus reference TRBV19 and TRBJ1-2, the full variable domain is DGGITQSPKYLFRKEGQNVTLSCEQNLNHDAMYWYRQDPGQGLRLIYYSQIVNDFQKGDIAEGYSVSREKKESFPLTVTSAQKNPTAFYLCASHRGMGYTFGSGTRLTVV.